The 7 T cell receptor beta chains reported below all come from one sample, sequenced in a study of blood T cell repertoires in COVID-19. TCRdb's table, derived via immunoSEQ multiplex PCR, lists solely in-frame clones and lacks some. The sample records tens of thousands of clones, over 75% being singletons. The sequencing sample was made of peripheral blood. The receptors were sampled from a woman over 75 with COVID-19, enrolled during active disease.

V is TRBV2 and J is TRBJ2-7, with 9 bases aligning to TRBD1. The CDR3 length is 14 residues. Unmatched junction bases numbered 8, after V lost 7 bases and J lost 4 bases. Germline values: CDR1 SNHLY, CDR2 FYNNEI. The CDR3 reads CASTLQGARYEQYF. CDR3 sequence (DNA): TGTGCCAGCACCCTACAGGGGGCGCGGTACGAGCAGTACTTC.

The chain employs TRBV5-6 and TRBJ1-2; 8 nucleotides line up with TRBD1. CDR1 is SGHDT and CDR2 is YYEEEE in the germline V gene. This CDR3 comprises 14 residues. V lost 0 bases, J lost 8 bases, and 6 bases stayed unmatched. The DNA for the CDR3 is TGTGCCAGCAGCTTGGCACAGGGGGAGGAAGGCTACACCTTC. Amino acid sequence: CASSLAQGEEGYTF. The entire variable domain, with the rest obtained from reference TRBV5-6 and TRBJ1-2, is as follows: DAGVTQSPTHLIKTRGQQVTLRCSPKSGHDTVSWYQQALGQGPQFIFQYYEEEERQRGNFPDRFSGHQFPNYSSELNVNALLLGDSALYLCASSLAQGEEGYTFGSGTRLTVV.

The CDR3 loop is CASSPPGVAFSGANVLTF. In DNA, the CDR3 is TGCGCCAGCAGCCCGCCCGGGGTAGCTTTCTCTGGGGCCAACGTCCTGACTTTC. The chain links TRBV5-1 to TRBJ2-6, with D possibly matching TRBD2 (5 bases). Germline-derived CDR1 and CDR2 are SGHRS and YFSETQ. V was cut by 4 bases and J by 0 bases, with 17 bases left in between. The CDR3 length is 18 residues.

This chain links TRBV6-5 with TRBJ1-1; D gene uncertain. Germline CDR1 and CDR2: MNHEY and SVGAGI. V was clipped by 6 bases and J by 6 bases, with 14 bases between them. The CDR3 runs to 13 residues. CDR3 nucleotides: TGTGCCAGCAGCCCAAATAGAGCGGCTGAAGCTTTCTTT. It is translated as CASSPNRAAEAFF.

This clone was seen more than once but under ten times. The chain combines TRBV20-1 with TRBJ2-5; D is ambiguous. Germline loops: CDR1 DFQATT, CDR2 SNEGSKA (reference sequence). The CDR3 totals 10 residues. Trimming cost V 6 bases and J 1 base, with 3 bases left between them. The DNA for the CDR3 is TGCAGTGCCATCCAAGAGACCCAGTACTTC. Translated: CSAIQETQYF.

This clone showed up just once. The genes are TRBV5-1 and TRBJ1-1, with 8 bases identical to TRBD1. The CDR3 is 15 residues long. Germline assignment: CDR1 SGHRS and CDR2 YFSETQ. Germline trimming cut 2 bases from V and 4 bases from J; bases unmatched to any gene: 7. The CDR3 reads CASSLSGTGGTEAFF. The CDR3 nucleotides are TGCGCCAGCAGCTTAAGTGGCACAGGGGGCACTGAAGCTTTCTTT. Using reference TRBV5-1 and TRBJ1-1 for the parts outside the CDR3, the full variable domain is KAGVTQTPRYLIKTRGQQVTLSCSPISGHRSVSWYQQTPGQGLQFLFEYFSETQRNKGNFPGRFSGRQFSNSRSEMNVSTLELGDSALYLCASSLSGTGGTEAFFGQGTRLTVV.

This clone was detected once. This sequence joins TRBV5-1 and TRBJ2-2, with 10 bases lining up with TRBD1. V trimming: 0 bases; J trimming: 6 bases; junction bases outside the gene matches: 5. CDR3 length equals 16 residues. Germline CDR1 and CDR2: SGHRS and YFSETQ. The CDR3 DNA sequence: TGCGCCAGCAGCTTGGTGGGACAGGGGAATGCCGGGGAGCTGTTTTTT. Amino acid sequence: CASSLVGQGNAGELFF.